These 9 T cell receptor beta chains originate from one sample sequenced in a study of blood T cell repertoires in COVID-19 (dated by TCRdb to 2018 to 2020). The library was made by the immunoSEQ multiplex PCR assay. This immuneACCESS table, as held by TCRdb, lists in-frame sequences with V and J called but not all clones. Of the missing ones, under half trace to an unresolved V gene in checked studies; the others have no known cause. Across this sample there are fewer than 350,000 clones, with about nine tenths seen only once. The ten most abundant clones make up approximately 12% of the sample. Sequenced: peripheral blood. Source of these receptors: a woman aged 30 to 39 with COVID-19, enrolled during active disease.

The gene calls are TRBV11-3 and TRBJ2-3, with 10 bases aligning to TRBD1. V gave up 0 bases and J gave up 1 base; unmatched junction bases: 1. Germline V gene lookup returns CDR1 SGHNT and CDR2 YENEEA. The CDR3 contains 16 residues. The DNA for the CDR3 is TGTGCCAGCAGCTTAGAGGGGACAGGGGGCACAGATACGCAGTATTTT. Translating it yields CASSLEGTGGTDTQYF.

The chain employs TRBV6-5 and TRBJ1-1, with D possibly TRBD1 on 5 matching bases. Germline V lookup: CDR1 MNHEY, CDR2 SVGAGI. This CDR3 has 13 amino acids. V dropped 7 bases and J dropped 5 bases, with 14 bases sitting between them. The CDR3 nucleotides are TGTGCCAGCATAAGGGGCCCCGAAACTGAAGCTTTCTTT. Its translation is CASIRGPETEAFF.

The J gene is TRBJ2-1, the V gene TRBV5-1; 9 bases are shared with TRBD2. V dropped 1 base and J dropped 7; count of bases not matched to a gene: 6. CDR1 SGHRS and CDR2 YFSETQ come from the germline V gene. This CDR3 has 15 residues. The CDR3 sequence is CASSLRRGGTNEQFF. The CDR3 DNA is TGCGCCAGCAGCTTGCGGCGGGGGGGGACGAATGAGCAGTTCTTC.

The chain couples TRBV5-4 to TRBJ1-1; unclear D gene. Germline V gene data show CDR1 as SGHNT and CDR2 as YYREEE (reference sequence). The CDR3 totals 15 residues. V was pared by 0 bases and J by 6 bases, with 15 bases between. For the CDR3, the DNA is TGTGCCAGCAGCTTGGACGGGTGGGGAGGGTCTGAAGCTTTCTTT. This codes for CASSLDGWGGSEAFF.

J is TRBJ1-2 and V is TRBV5-4; 8 nucleotides agree with TRBD1. V was pared by 5 bases and J by 7 bases, with 4 bases of the junction left unmatched. Germline V gene lookup returns CDR1 SGHNT and CDR2 YYREEE (reference sequence). The CDR3 length is 12 residues. CDR3 sequence (DNA): TGTGCCAGCAGGGGGGGGACAGGTGGCTACACCTTC. Translating it yields CASRGGTGGYTF.

The V call is TRBV6-5, the J call TRBJ2-1; 8 positions agree with TRBD1. This CDR3 has 13 amino acids. The germline gives CDR1 MNHEY, CDR2 SVGAGI. The V and J ends lost 6 bases and 7 bases, in that order; junction bases with no gene match: 5. The CDR3 protein is CASRRTGSNEQFF. The DNA for the CDR3 is TGTGCCAGCAGGAGGACAGGGTCGAATGAGCAGTTCTTC.

Worth noting for this clone: The junction departs from germline at one end; a sequencing error may be responsible. The DNA for the CDR3 is TGTGCCAGCAGTTTTCAAGGGAGGACAAGGGCTTTT. It encodes CASSFQGRTRAF. The rearrangement joins TRBV12-3 or TRBV12-4 to TRBJ1-4; maybe TRBD1 (5 bases). The CDR3 has 12 residues.

This chain uses TRBV5-1 with TRBJ2-6, with 7 positions matching TRBD1. The V gene end was trimmed by 3 bases and the J gene end by 0 bases; junction bases not matched to a gene: 6. Germline V gives CDR1 SGHRS, CDR2 YFSETQ. The CDR3 length is 17 residues. DNA of the CDR3: TGCGCCAGCAGCTCTACAGGGGCGAACTCTGGGGCCAACGTCCTGACTTTC. Translation gives CASSSTGANSGANVLTF.

This chain joins TRBV13 and TRBJ1-1; D gene ambiguous. Germline values: CDR1 PRHDT, CDR2 FYEKMQ (reference sequence). Trimming took 5 bases from V and 5 from J, leaving 9 bases between them. CDR3 size: 12 residues. The CDR3 sequence is CASSRSVTEAFF. CDR3 DNA sequence: TGTGCCAGCAGCCGCAGTGTGACTGAAGCTTTCTTT.